The 19 T cell receptor beta chains reported below all come from one sample, sequenced in a study of blood T cell repertoires in COVID-19. TCRdb's copy holds only in-frame clones and misses some; the assay was immunoSEQ multiplex PCR. The sample carries approximately 200,000 clones, 65% to 90% recorded once. Sequenced material: PBMCs or T cells enriched from blood (not recorded which). The receptors originated from a man aged 40-55 years who had recovered from COVID-19.

This clone appeared a few times. The chain employs TRBV10-3 and TRBJ2-3; no firm D call. CDR1 and CDR2 (germline): ENHRY, SYGVKD. CDR3 length: 14 amino acids. Trimming left V 4 bases short and J 6 bases short, with 14 bases between. CDR3 in DNA: TGTGCCATCAGTGCAGGTCCCCAACGTGATACGCAGTATTTT. This encodes CAISAGPQRDTQYF.

The chain links TRBV7-2 to TRBJ1-1, with D possibly being TRBD1 (5 bases). V gave up 4 bases and J gave up 3 bases, with 9 bases separating them. This CDR3 comprises 13 residues. The germline gives CDR1 SGHTA, CDR2 FQGNSA. The CDR3 reads CASSSTDYTEAFF. The CDR3 coding sequence is TGTGCCAGCAGCTCGACAGACTACACTGAAGCTTTCTTT.

The J gene is TRBJ2-1, the V gene TRBV11-2; D may be TRBD2 (6 bases). This CDR3 has 15 residues. The germline CDR1 and CDR2 sequences are SGHAT and FQNNGV. V lost 1 base and J 9 bases, leaving 16 bases between the germline ends. The CDR3, as DNA: TGTGCCAGCAGCTTAGTTACGGGGGACTCTAGTGAGCAGTTCTTC. Amino acid sequence: CASSLVTGDSSEQFF.

A few counts support this clone. This rearrangement joins TRBV4-3 to TRBJ1-6; a possible D gene is TRBD1 (5 bases). This CDR3 spans 14 amino acids. The V gene lost 3 bases and the J gene lost 9 bases, with 12 bases spanning the gap. The V gene's germline CDR1 is LGHNA and CDR2 YSLEER. DNA of the CDR3: TGCGCCAGCAGCCACCAGGGTCAGGGTTCACCCCTCCACTTT. As protein: CASSHQGQGSPLHF.

This CDR3 reads CASSRGGYSDEQFF. DNA of the CDR3: TGTGCCAGCAGCCGGGGGGGCTACAGCGATGAGCAGTTCTTC. This chain joins TRBV2 and TRBJ2-1; TRBD2 aligns across 8 bases. Per the germline V gene, CDR1 is SNHLY and CDR2 is FYNNEI. This CDR3 has 14 amino acids. Trimming took 6 bases from V and 8 from J; bases not matched to a gene: 9.

The rearrangement links TRBV24-1 to TRBJ2-2; perhaps TRBD2 as D (5 bases). Trimming cost V 0 bases and J 0 bases, with 7 bases left between them. From germline, CDR1 is KGHDR and CDR2 SFDVKD. The CDR3 has 16 amino acids. CDR3 loop: CATSDLWGANTGELFF. The DNA of the CDR3 is TGTGCCACCAGTGATTTGTGGGGAGCGAACACCGGGGAGCTGTTTTTT.

Many counts were recorded for this clone. This sequence joins TRBV29-1 and TRBJ1-5, with D hard to call. V shed 4 bases and J shed 2 bases, with 6 bases lying between them. CDR1 and CDR2 (germline): SQVTM, ANQGSEA. The CDR3 covers 12 residues. The CDR3 sequence is CSVVLGNQPQHF. In DNA, the CDR3 is TGCAGCGTTGTTCTTGGCAATCAGCCCCAGCATTTT.

Only a few counts were recorded for this clone. The chain recombines TRBV7-3 with TRBJ1-5; no definite D call. V lost 5 bases, J lost 5 bases, and 10 bases lay in between. CDR3 length: 13 residues. From germline, CDR1 is SGHTA and CDR2 FQGTGA. CDR3 region: CASSIAGDQPQHF. The CDR3 nucleotides read TGTGCCAGCAGCATCGCCGGGGATCAGCCCCAGCATTTT.

The chain uses TRBV9 and TRBJ1-2, with 7 bases identical to TRBD1. Trimming removed 2 bases from V and 3 bases from J; junction bases left unmatched: 7. This CDR3 spans 15 amino acids. Germline V gene sequence: CDR1 SGDLS, CDR2 YYNGEE. CDR3 bases: TGTGCCAGCAGCGTTTACAGGGGAAGGGACTATGGCTACACCTTC. This sequence encodes CASSVYRGRDYGYTF.

V and J are TRBV29-1 and TRBJ1-2; D uncertain. This CDR3 spans 9 amino acids. Germline V gives CDR1 SQVTM, CDR2 ANQGSEA. V gave up 8 bases and J gave up 3 bases, with 4 bases separating them. The CDR3 nucleotides are TGCAGCACAGACTATGGCTACACCTTC. Protein product: CSTDYGYTF.

DNA for the CDR3: TGTGCCATGCGGACTACCGCTAGCACAGATACGCAGTATTTT. It translates to CAMRTTASTDTQYF. The rearrangement links TRBV6-5 to TRBJ2-3; D perhaps matches TRBD2 (6 bases). V lost 10 bases and J lost 0, with 14 bases in between. CDR1 MNHEY and CDR2 SVGAGI come from the germline V gene. CDR3 length equals 14 residues.

V usage is TRBV11-2 and J usage is TRBJ1-6; TRBD1 agrees at 8 bases. The CDR3 has 14 amino acids. The V gene end was trimmed by 3 bases and the J gene end by 7 bases; junction bases not matched to a gene: 2. CDR1 is SGHAT, CDR2 FQNNGV, per germline. CDR3 residues: CASSFRDRNSPLHF. The CDR3 nucleotides are TGTGCCAGCAGCTTCCGGGACAGGAATTCACCCCTCCACTTT.

The V call is TRBV5-1, the J call TRBJ2-5, with a possible D match to TRBD1 (6 bases). Trimming cost V 4 bases and J 4 bases, with 14 bases left between them. The CDR3 is 14 residues long. The germline V gene has CDR1 SGHRS and CDR2 YFSETQ. CDR3 protein: CASSQTGLRETQYF. The CDR3 DNA sequence: TGCGCCAGCAGCCAAACAGGGTTAAGAGAGACCCAGTACTTC.

This rearrangement joins TRBV3-1 (or the pseudogene TRBV3-2) to TRBJ1-2; a weak D match, TRBD1 (6 bases). Trimming removed 1 base from V and 4 bases from J, with 25 bases in between. Germline-derived CDR1 and CDR2 are LGHDT and YNNKEL (reference sequence). This CDR3 is 19 amino acids long. DNA for the CDR3: TGTGCCAGCAGCCAAGGGCCTTTCCTCTCTGGGGGCGCCGTCTATGGCTACACCTTC. This sequence encodes CASSQGPFLSGGAVYGYTF.

The J gene is TRBJ1-2, the V gene TRBV6-5; 7 bases are a match to TRBD1. The CDR3 runs 15 residues. Germline lookup yields CDR1 MNHEY and CDR2 SVGAGI. The trim removed 5 bases at V and 4 bases at J, leaving 10 bases unmatched. CDR3 sequence reads: CASSPYRDSPYGYTF. For the CDR3, the DNA is TGTGCCAGCAGTCCCTACCGGGACAGCCCCTATGGCTACACCTTC.

The chain couples TRBV6-5 to TRBJ2-6, with D uncertain. The germline V gene has CDR1 MNHEY and CDR2 SVGAGI. Trimming cost V 6 bases and J 0 bases, with 9 bases left between them. The CDR3 length is 15 residues. CDR3 nucleotides: TGTGCCAGCAGCTTCGACAACTCTGGGGCCAACGTCCTGACTTTC. As protein: CASSFDNSGANVLTF.

This clone was observed a single time. V and J are TRBV5-5 and TRBJ1-3; no firm D call. This CDR3 comprises 14 residues. Germline CDR1 and CDR2: SGHKS and YYEKEE (reference sequence). Trimming cost V 5 bases and J 0 bases, with 9 bases left between them. Written as DNA, the CDR3 is TGTGCCAGCAGGGTGCGGGACTCTGGAAACACCATATATTTT. Translated: CASRVRDSGNTIYF.

This clone was counted many times. The chain links TRBV14 to TRBJ2-3; D gene unclear. Germline V CDR1 and CDR2: SGHDN, FVKESK. The CDR3 length is 14 residues. The V and J ends lost 0 bases and 5 bases respectively, with 9 bases between them. CDR3 loop: CASSQEQLIDTQYF. CDR3 DNA: TGTGCCAGCAGCCAAGAGCAACTTATAGATACGCAGTATTTT.

V is TRBV9 and J is TRBJ1-2, with 9 bases matching TRBD1. CDR3 length: 14 residues. Germline assignment: CDR1 SGDLS and CDR2 YYNGEE. The V segment lost 4 bases and the J segment 5 bases; nucleotides outside the gene matches: 6. CDR3 sequence: CASSSGQGGYGYTF. The CDR3 DNA is TGTGCCAGCAGCTCGGGACAGGGAGGTTATGGCTACACCTTC.